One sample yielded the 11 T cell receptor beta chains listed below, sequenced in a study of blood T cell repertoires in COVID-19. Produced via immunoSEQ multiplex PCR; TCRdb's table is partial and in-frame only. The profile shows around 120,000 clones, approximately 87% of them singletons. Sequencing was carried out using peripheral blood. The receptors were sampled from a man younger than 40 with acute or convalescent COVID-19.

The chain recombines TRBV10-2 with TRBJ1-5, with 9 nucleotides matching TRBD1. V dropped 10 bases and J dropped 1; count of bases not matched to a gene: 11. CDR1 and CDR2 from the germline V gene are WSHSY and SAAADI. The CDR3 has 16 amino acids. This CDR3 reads CATATGGMGSNQPQHF. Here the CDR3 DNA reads TGCGCCACCGCGACAGGGGGAATGGGGAGCAATCAGCCCCAGCATTTT.

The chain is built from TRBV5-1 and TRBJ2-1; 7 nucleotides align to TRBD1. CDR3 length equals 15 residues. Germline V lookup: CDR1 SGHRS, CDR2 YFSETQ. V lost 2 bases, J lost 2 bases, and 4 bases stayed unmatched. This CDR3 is CASSFPDRAYNEQFF. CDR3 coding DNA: TGCGCCAGCAGCTTCCCTGACAGGGCCTACAATGAGCAGTTCTTC.

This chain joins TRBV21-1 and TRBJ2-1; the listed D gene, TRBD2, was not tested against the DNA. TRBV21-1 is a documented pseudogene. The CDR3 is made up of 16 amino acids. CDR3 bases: TGTGCCAGCAGCAAAGATAATAGCGGGGGGGCTTTTGAGCAGTTCTTC. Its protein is CASSKDNSGGAFEQFF.

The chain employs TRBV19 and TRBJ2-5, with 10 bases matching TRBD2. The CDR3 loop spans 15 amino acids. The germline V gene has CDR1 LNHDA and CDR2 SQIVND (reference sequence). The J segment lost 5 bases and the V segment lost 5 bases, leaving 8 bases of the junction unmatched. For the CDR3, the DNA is TGTGCCAGTAGTCCGGTTAGCGGGGGGTGGGAGACCCAGTACTTC. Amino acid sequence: CASSPVSGGWETQYF.

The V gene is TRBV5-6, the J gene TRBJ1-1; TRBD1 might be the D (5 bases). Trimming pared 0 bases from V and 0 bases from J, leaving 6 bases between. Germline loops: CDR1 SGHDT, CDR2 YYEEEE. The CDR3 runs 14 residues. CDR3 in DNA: TGTGCCAGCAGCTTGGACAGGATGAACACTGAAGCTTTCTTT. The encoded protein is CASSLDRMNTEAFF.

The DNA of the CDR3 is TGCGCCAGCCAGTACGGGTTTGGAAACACCATATATTTT. Residues: CASQYGFGNTIYF. The chain combines TRBV5-1 with TRBJ1-3; the D is unclear. Germline-derived CDR1 and CDR2 are SGHRS and YFSETQ. This CDR3 region has 13 residues. The ends were cut back, 7 bases at V and 3 bases at J, with 11 bases in the middle.

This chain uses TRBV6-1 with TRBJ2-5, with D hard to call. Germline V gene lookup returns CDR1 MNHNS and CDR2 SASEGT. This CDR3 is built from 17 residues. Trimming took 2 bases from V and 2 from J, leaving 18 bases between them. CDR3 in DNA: TGTGCCAGCAGTGAAAAAGCCGCTACCCTCCTACAAGAGACCCAGTACTTC. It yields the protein CASSEKAATLLQETQYF.

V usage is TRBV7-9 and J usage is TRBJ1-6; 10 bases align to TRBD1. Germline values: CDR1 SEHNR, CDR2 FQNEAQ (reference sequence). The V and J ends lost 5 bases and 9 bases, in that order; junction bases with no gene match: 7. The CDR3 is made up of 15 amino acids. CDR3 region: CASSARGQGSSPLHF. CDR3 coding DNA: TGTGCCAGCAGCGCCCGGGGACAGGGGAGTTCACCCCTCCACTTT. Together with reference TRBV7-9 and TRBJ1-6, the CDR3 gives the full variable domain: DTGVSQNPRHKITKRGQNVTFRCDPISEHNRLYWYRQTLGQGPEFLTYFQNEAQLEKSRLLSDRFSAERPKGSFSTLEIQRTEQGDSAMYLCASSARGQGSSPLHFGNGTRLTVT.

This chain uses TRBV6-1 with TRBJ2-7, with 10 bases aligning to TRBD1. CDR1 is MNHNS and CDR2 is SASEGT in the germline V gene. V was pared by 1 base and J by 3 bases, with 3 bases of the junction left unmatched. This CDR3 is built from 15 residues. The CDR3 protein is CASSEVGQGDYEQYF. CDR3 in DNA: TGTGCCAGCAGTGAAGTCGGACAGGGGGACTACGAGCAGTACTTC.

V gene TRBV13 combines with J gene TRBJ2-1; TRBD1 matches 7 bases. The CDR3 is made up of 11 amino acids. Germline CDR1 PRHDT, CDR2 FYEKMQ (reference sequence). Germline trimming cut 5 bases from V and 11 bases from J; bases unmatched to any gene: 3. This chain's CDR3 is CASSLDRQQFF. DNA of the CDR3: TGTGCCAGCAGCCTGGACAGGCAGCAGTTCTTC.

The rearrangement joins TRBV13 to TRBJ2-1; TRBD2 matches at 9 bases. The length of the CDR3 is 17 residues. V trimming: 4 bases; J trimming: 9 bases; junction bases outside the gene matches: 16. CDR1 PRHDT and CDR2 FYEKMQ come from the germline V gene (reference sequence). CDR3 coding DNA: TGTGCCAGCAGCTACCGACTGGCTAGCGGGATCGGGAGTGAGCAGTTCTTC. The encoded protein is CASSYRLASGIGSEQFF.